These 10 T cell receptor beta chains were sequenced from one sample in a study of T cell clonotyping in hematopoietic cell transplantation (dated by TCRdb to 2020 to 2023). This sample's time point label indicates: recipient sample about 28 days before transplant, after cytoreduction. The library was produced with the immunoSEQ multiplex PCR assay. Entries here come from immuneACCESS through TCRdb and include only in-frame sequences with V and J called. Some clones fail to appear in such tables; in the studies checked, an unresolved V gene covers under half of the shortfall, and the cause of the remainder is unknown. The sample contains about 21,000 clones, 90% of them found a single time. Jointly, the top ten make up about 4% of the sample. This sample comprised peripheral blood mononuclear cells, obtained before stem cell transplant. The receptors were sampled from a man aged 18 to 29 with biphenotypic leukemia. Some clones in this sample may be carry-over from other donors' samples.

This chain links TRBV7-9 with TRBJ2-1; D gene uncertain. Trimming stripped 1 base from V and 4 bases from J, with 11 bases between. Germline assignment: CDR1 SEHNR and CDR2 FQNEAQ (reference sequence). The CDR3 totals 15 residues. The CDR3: CASSLGSIGYNEQFF. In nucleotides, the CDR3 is TGTGCCAGCAGCTTAGGGTCGATCGGGTACAATGAGCAGTTCTTC.

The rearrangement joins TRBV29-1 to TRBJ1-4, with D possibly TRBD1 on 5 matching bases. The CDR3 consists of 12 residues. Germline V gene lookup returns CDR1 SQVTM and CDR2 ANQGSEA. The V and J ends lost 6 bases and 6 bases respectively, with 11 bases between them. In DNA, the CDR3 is TGCAGCGTGCAGGGTGGGGATGAAAAACTGTTTTTT. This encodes CSVQGGDEKLFF.

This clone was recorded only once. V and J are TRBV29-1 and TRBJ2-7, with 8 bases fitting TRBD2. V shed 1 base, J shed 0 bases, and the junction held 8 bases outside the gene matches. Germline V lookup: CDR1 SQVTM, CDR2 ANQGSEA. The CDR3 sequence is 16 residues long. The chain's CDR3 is CSVEGSRAGVSYEQYF. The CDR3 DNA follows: TGCAGCGTTGAAGGTTCGCGAGCGGGGGTCTCCTACGAGCAGTACTTC.

The CDR3 nucleotides are TGTGCCAGCAGTGAAGACTTTGGGAACTCCTATGGCTACACCTTC. It translates to CASSEDFGNSYGYTF. The rearrangement links TRBV2 to TRBJ1-2; D unresolved. The CDR3 covers 15 residues. V was pared by 1 base and J by 4 bases, with 13 bases between. Germline V CDR1 and CDR2: SNHLY, FYNNEI.

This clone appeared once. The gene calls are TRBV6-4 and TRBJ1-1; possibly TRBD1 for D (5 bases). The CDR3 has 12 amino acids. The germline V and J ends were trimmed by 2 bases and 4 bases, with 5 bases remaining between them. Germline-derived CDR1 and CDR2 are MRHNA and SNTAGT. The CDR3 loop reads CASSDGGTEAFF. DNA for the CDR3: TGTGCCAGCAGTGACGGGGGCACTGAAGCTTTCTTT.

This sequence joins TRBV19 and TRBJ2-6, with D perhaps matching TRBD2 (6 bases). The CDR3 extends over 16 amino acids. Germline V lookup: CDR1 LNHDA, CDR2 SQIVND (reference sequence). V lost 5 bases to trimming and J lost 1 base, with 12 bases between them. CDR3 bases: TGTGCCAGTAGTCTTGGAGGGTGGTCTGGGGCCAACGTCCTGACTTTC. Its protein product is CASSLGGWSGANVLTF.

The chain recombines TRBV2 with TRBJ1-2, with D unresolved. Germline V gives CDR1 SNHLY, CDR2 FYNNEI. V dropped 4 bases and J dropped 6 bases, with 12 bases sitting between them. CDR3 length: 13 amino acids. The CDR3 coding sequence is TGTGCCAGCAGTGGGCTGGTTGGGGATGGCTACACCTTC. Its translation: CASSGLVGDGYTF.

CDR3 in DNA: TGCGCCAGCAGCCAAGATCTCGGGACAGGGGACCACGAGCAGTACTTC. It translates to CASSQDLGTGDHEQYF. The rearrangement uses TRBV4-3 and TRBJ2-7; 10 nucleotides agree with TRBD1. The CDR3 spans 16 residues. Unmatched junction bases numbered 7, after V lost 0 bases and J lost 5 bases. Germline lookup yields CDR1 LGHNA and CDR2 YSLEER.

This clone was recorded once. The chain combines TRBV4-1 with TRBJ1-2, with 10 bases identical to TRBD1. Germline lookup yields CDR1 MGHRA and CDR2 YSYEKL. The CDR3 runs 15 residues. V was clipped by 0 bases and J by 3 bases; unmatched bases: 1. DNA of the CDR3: TGCGCCAGCAGCCAAGATGGGACAGGGGACTATGGCTACACCTTC. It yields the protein CASSQDGTGDYGYTF.

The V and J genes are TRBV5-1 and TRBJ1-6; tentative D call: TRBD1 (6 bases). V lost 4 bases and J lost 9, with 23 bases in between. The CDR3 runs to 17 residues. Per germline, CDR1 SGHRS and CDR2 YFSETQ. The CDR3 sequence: CASSAASRGQKGSPLHF. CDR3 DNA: TGCGCCAGCAGCGCCGCCTCCCGGGGGCAGAAGGGTTCACCCCTCCACTTT.